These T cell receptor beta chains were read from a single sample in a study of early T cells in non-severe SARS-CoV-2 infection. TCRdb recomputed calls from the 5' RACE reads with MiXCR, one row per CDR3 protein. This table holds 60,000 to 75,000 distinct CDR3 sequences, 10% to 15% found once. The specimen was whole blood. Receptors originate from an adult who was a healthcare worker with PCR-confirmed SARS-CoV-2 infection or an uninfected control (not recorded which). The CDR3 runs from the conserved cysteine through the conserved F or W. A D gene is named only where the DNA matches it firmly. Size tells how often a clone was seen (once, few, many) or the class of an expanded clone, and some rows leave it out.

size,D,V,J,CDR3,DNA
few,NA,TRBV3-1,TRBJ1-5,CASSFSSAGQPQHF,TGTGCCAGCAGCTTTTCTTCGGCCGGGCAGCCCCAGCATTTT
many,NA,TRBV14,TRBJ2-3,CASSQVSRGTDTQYF,TGTGCCAGCAGCCAAGTAAGCAGAGGCACAGATACGCAGTATTTT
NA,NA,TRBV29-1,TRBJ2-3,CSVTGVYDTQYF,TGCAGCGTTACGGGCGTCTACGATACGCAGTATTTT
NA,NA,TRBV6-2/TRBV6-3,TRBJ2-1,CASSLGRTNEQFF,TGTGCCAGCAGTTTGGGGCGTACCAATGAGCAGTTCTTC
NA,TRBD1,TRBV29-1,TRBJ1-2,CGTGGSYGYTF,TGCGGCACAGGGGGAAGTTATGGCTACACCTTC
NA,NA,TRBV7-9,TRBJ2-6,CASSLRSSGANVLTF,TGTGCCAGCAGCTTACGTAGCTCTGGGGCCAACGTCCTGACTTTC
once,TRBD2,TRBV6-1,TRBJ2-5,CAGEGLAGGPQTQYF,TGTGCCGGAGAAGGACTAGCGGGAGGGCCGCAGACCCAGTACTTC
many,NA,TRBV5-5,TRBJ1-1,CASSGVMNTEAFF,TGTGCCAGCAGCGGGGTCATGAACACTGAAGCTTTCTTT
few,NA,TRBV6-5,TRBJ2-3,CASSPTYPTTDVQYF,TGTGCCAGCAGCCCTACTTACCCCACCACGGACGTGCAGTATTTT
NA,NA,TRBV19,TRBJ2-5,CASSMSNQETQYF,TGTGCCAGTAGTATGTCTAACCAAGAGACCCAGTACTTC
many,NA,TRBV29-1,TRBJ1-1,CSVEPEGGTEAFF,TGCAGCGTTGAACCCGAAGGGGGCACTGAAGCTTTCTTT
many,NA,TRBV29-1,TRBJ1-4,CSVKIAGRGEKLFF,TGCAGCGTTAAGATCGCGGGCAGGGGTGAAAAACTGTTTTTT
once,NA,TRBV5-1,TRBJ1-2,CASSLPLRREDGYTF,TGCGCCAGCAGTCTCCCCCTCCGTCGAGAGGATGGCTACACCTTC
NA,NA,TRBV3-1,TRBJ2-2,CASRGNGELFF,TGTGCCAGCAGGGGAAACGGGGAGCTGTTTTTT
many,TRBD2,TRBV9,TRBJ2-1,CASSVDIAGINEQFF,TGTGCCAGCAGCGTAGACATAGCGGGCATCAATGAGCAGTTCTTC
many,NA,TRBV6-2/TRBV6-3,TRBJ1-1,CASKEEHGETEAFF,TGTGCCAGCAAAGAAGAACATGGGGAGACTGAAGCTTTCTTT
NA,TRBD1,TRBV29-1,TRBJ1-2,CSVGGQRLLGTF,TGCAGCGTTGGGGGACAGCGCCTTTTAGGCACCTTC
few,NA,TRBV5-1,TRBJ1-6,CASSLPGYNSPLHF,TGCGCCAGCAGCTTGCCGGGTTATAATTCACCCCTCCACTTT
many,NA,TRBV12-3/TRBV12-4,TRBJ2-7,CASGPRSGTYEQYF,TGTGCCAGCGGCCCCCGGTCTGGAACCTACGAGCAGTACTTC
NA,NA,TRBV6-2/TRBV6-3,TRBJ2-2,CASSYFAVPPTNTGELFF,TGTGCCAGCAGTTACTTTGCAGTTCCACCCACGAACACCGGGGAGCTGTTTTTT
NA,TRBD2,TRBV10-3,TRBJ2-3,CAIAGGLSTDTQYF,TGTGCCATAGCGGGGGGCCTTAGCACAGATACGCAGTATTTT
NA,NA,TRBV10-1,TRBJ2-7,CASSESSGFDEQYF,TGCGCCAGCAGTGAGTCGTCAGGTTTCGACGAGCAGTACTTC
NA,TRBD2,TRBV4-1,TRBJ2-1,CASSPLLAGKDNEQFF,TGCGCCAGCAGCCCCTTACTAGCGGGGAAGGACAATGAGCAGTTCTTC
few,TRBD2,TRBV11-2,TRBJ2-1,CASSPIGRLAGSEQFF,TGTGCCAGCAGCCCAATCGGTCGACTAGCGGGGTCTGAGCAGTTCTTC
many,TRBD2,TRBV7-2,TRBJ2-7,CASSLVVSGSGEQYF,TGTGCCAGCAGCTTAGTAGTAAGCGGGAGCGGCGAGCAGTACTTC
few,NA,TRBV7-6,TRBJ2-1,CASSSGTRDNEQFF,TGTGCCAGCAGCTCCGGGACCCGTGACAATGAGCAGTTCTTC
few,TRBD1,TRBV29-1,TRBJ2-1,CSARGRWDNEQFF,TGCAGCGCCAGGGGGCGATGGGATAATGAGCAGTTCTTC